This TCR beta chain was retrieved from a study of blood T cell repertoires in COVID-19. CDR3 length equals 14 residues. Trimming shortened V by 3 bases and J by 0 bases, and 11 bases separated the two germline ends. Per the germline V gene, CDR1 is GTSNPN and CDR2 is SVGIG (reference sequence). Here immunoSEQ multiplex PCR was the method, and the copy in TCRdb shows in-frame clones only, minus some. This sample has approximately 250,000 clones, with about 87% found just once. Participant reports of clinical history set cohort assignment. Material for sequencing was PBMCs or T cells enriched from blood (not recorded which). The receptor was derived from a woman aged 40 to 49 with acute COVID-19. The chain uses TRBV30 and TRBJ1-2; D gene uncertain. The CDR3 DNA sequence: TGTGCCTGGAGCGAAACATTGGCTAACTATGGCTACACCTTC. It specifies CAWSETLANYGYTF.